The present T cell receptor (beta chain) was sequenced within a study of shared clonotypes between healthy human individuals. Profiled with immunoSEQ multiplex PCR; TCRdb holds only in-frame clones, not every one. This sample has a few hundred thousand clones, with 97% found just once. Per germline, CDR1 MDHEN and CDR2 SYDVKM. With 1 base removed from V and 8 bases from J, the gap between germline ends came to 7 bases. The CDR3 is 12 amino acids. The genes are TRBV28 and TRBJ2-3; the D is unclear. The sequenced material came from naive CD4+ T cells sorted from blood. Subset defined: CD45RA+ positively selected. The source of this sequence is a woman younger than 45 in good health. The CDR3, as DNA: TGTGCCAGCAGTTTATCGCCGGGTACGCAGTATTTT. This sequence encodes CASSLSPGTQYF.